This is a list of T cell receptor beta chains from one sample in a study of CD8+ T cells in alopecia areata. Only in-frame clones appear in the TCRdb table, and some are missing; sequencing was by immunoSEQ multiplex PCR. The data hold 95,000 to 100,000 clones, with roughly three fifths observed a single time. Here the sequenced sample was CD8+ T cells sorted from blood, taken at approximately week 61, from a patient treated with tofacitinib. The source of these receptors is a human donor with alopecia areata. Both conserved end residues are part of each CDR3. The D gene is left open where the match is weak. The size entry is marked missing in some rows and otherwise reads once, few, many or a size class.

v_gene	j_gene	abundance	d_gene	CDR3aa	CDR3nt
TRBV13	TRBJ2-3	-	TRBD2	CASSLGKGLAGTDTQYF	TGTGCCAGCAGCTTAGGCAAGGGTCTAGCGGGCACAGATACGCAGTATTTT
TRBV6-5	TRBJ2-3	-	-	CASSLRLTDTQYF	TGTGCCAGCAGCTTGAGACTCACAGATACGCAGTATTTT
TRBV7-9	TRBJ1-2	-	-	CASSIREGYGYTF	TGTGCCAGCAGTATTCGGGAGGGCTATGGCTACACCTTC
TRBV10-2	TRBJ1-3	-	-	CATYPSGNTIYF	TGCGCCACCTACCCATCTGGAAACACCATATATTTT
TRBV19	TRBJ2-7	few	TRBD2	CASSLAGGLNEQYF	TGTGCCAGTAGTCTAGCGGGGGGGCTCAACGAGCAGTACTTC
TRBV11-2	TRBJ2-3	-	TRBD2	CASSSPGGPRRTDTQYF	TGTGCCAGCAGCTCCCCGGGGGGTCCCCGTCGCACAGATACGCAGTATTTT
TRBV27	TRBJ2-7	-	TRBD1	CASNRDRFSEQYF	TGTGCCAGCAACCGGGACAGGTTCTCCGAGCAGTACTTC
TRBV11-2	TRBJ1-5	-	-	CASSLVSGGPDQPQHF	TGTGCCAGCAGCTTAGTCTCGGGCGGACCTGATCAGCCCCAGCATTTT
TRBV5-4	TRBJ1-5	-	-	CASSLTYRERFYSNQPQHF	TGTGCCAGCAGCTTGACGTACAGGGAGAGGTTTTATAGCAATCAGCCCCAGCATTTT
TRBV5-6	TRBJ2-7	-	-	CASSSGRDYEQYF	TGTGCCAGCAGTTCGGGACGGGACTACGAGCAGTACTTC